These 30 T cell receptor beta chains share one sample of origin, sequenced in a study of patients and donors after allogeneic stem cell transplantation. Each CDR3 protein gets one entry after TCRdb re-called the RT-PCR reads with MiXCR. Of over 350,000 distinct CDR3 sequences listed, roughly 17% are singletons. The source material was blood, either unsorted or a sorted T cell fraction (not recorded which). The receptors shown here come from a human donor who was either an allogeneic HSCT recipient or a stem cell or donor lymphocyte infusion donor (not recorded which). It is not recorded whose cells these are; they may come from a transplant donor.

The chain is built from TRBV4-1 and TRBJ1-3; D not resolved. The V end was cut by 1 base, the J end by 4 bases, with 2 bases between. The germline V gene encodes CDR1 MGHRA and CDR2 YSYEKL. The CDR3 has 12 residues. This CDR3 reads CASSQVGNTIYF. CDR3 coding DNA: TGCGCCAGCAGCCAAGTCGGAAACACCATATATTTT.

This clonotype turned up a few times. Compared with germline, one end of the junction differs, possibly owing to a read error. The rearrangement uses TRBV20-1 and TRBJ1-5; D not certain. The CDR3 has 11 residues. Germline V gives CDR1 DFQATT, CDR2 SNEGSKA (reference sequence). The CDR3 region is CSAGSKQPQHF. Here the CDR3 DNA reads TGCAGTGCTGGAAGCAAGCAGCCCCAGCATTTT.

The sample holds a few counts of this clonotype. The genes are TRBV25-1 and TRBJ1-4; D remains ambiguous. This CDR3 has 12 residues. Germline values: CDR1 MGHDK, CDR2 SYGVNS. The V end lost 4 bases, the J end lost 8 bases, and 8 bases lay between the germline ends. The CDR3 loop reads CASSVFGEKLFF. CDR3 nucleotides: TGTGCCAGCAGTGTGTTCGGCGAAAAACTGTTTTTT.

The chain joins TRBV7-6 to TRBJ2-7, with D unresolved. Per germline, CDR1 SGHVS and CDR2 FNYEAQ. Trimming shortened V by 5 bases and J by 6 bases, and 11 bases separated the two germline ends. CDR3 length: 12 residues. The CDR3 coding sequence is TGTGCCAGCAGCCTGGTGGGTGTCGAGCAGTACTTC. Its protein is CASSLVGVEQYF.

This sequence joins TRBV12-3 or TRBV12-4 and TRBJ2-1; 12 nucleotides match TRBD2. With 5 bases clipped from V and 2 bases from J, the junction kept 4 bases outside the gene matches. The CDR3 loop spans 16 amino acids. The CDR3 loop reads CASSKSSGRAYNEQFF. DNA of the CDR3: TGTGCCAGCAGTAAATCTAGCGGGAGGGCCTACAATGAGCAGTTCTTC.

The genes are TRBV10-3 and TRBJ2-7; maybe TRBD1 (5 bases). CDR3 length: 12 amino acids. Germline V gene lookup returns CDR1 ENHRY and CDR2 SYGVKD. Trimming took 5 bases from V and 4 from J, leaving 9 bases between them. CDR3 residues: CAISQDSYEQYF. In DNA form, the CDR3 reads TGTGCCATCAGTCAAGACAGTTACGAGCAGTACTTC.

The rearrangement joins TRBV5-1 to TRBJ2-1, with TRBD2 matching over 7 bases. CDR3 size: 16 residues. Germline V lookup: CDR1 SGHRS, CDR2 YFSETQ. V dropped 3 bases and J dropped 7; count of bases not matched to a gene: 13. CDR3 residues: CASSWEPRDYSNEQFF. Written as DNA, the CDR3 is TGCGCCAGCAGCTGGGAACCACGGGACTATTCTAATGAGCAGTTCTTC.

This clonotype has ten or more counts. The rearrangement joins TRBV9 to TRBJ2-1; 7 nucleotides align to TRBD2. Germline CDR1 reads SGDLS; CDR2 reads YYNGEE. The length of the CDR3 is 16 residues. V gave up 0 bases and J gave up 2 bases; unmatched junction bases: 5. Here the CDR3 reads CASSVEAGTAYNEQFF. The CDR3, as DNA: TGTGCCAGCAGCGTAGAAGCGGGAACGGCCTACAATGAGCAGTTCTTC.

This clonotype showed up just a few times. This CDR3 is CASTSGPTPGGTQYF. The CDR3 bases are TGTGCCAGTACCTCAGGACCTACTCCGGGTGGTACGCAGTATTTT. The rearrangement links TRBV19 to TRBJ2-3, with no clear D. CDR1 is LNHDA and CDR2 is SQIVND in the germline V gene (reference sequence). CDR3 size: 15 residues. The V gene lost 7 bases and the J gene lost 8 bases, with 22 bases spanning the gap.

This clonotype appeared a few times. The genes are TRBV3-1 and TRBJ2-2, with 14 bases lining up with TRBD2. The trim removed 8 bases at V and 6 bases at J, leaving 8 bases unmatched. The CDR3 loop spans 16 amino acids. In germline, CDR1 is LGHDT, CDR2 YNNKEL (reference sequence). In DNA, the CDR3 is TGTGCCAGCGGCCGGCGACTAGCGGGAGGGCCCGGGGAGCTGTTTTTT. Amino acid sequence: CASGRRLAGGPGELFF.

This clonotype was counted between two and nine times. J is TRBJ2-2 and V is TRBV3-1; 8 positions match TRBD1. Germline assignment: CDR1 LGHDT and CDR2 YNNKEL (reference sequence). J lost 1 base, V lost 7 bases, and 8 bases had no gene match. CDR3 length: 16 residues. The CDR3 reads CASTLGGQGNTGELFF. DNA of the CDR3: TGTGCCAGCACCTTAGGCGGACAGGGGAACACCGGGGAGCTGTTTTTT. Variable domain in full (rest from reference TRBV3-1 and TRBJ2-2): DTAVSQTPKYLVTQMGNDKSIKCEQNLGHDTMYWYKQDSKKFLKIMFSYNNKELIINETVPNRFSPKSPDKAHLNLHINSLELGDSAVYFCASTLGGQGNTGELFFGEGSRLTVL.

The table lists this clonotype with many counts. The rearrangement links TRBV5-1 to TRBJ1-2; D uncertain. The CDR3 totals 14 residues. Germline assignment: CDR1 SGHRS and CDR2 YFSETQ. Trimming removed 4 bases at V and 5 bases at J, with 15 bases between. Here the CDR3 DNA reads TGCGCCAGCAGCCTAAACGGACGGGGATATGGCTACACCTTC. Translation gives CASSLNGRGYGYTF. Complete variable domain (other parts from reference TRBV5-1 and TRBJ1-2): KAGVTQTPRYLIKTRGQQVTLSCSPISGHRSVSWYQQTPGQGLQFLFEYFSETQRNKGNFPGRFSGRQFSNSRSEMNVSTLELGDSALYLCASSLNGRGYGYTFGSGTRLTVV.

J is TRBJ2-7 and V is TRBV6-2 or TRBV6-3, with D possibly matching TRBD2 (5 bases). The CDR3 runs 15 residues. Per germline, CDR1 MNHEY and CDR2 SVGEGT. V lost 2 bases to trimming and J lost 5 bases, with 16 bases between them. Here the CDR3 reads CASSYPTEGDHEQYF. CDR3 coding DNA: TGTGCCAGCAGTTACCCGACCGAGGGAGACCACGAGCAGTACTTC.

This chain joins TRBV24-1 and TRBJ2-1; 7 bases fit TRBD2. The CDR3 has 14 residues. Trimming removed 4 bases from V and 10 bases from J; junction bases left unmatched: 9. Germline CDR1 and CDR2: KGHDR and SFDVKD. CDR3 bases: TGTGCCACCAGTGACCCCGAACGACTAGCAGAGCAGTTCTTC. It is translated as CATSDPERLAEQFF.

This clonotype was counted many times. The CDR3 is CATSDTGVSYEQYF. Here the CDR3 DNA reads TGTGCCACCAGTGATACAGGGGTTAGCTACGAGCAGTACTTC. V gene TRBV24-1 combines with J gene TRBJ2-7; 7 positions agree with TRBD1. CDR1 and CDR2 (germline): KGHDR, SFDVKD. The CDR3 runs to 14 residues. J lost 3 bases, V lost 3 bases, and 4 bases had no gene match.

This rearrangement joins TRBV7-9 to TRBJ2-2; 8 positions match TRBD2. The V gene's germline CDR1 is SEHNR and CDR2 FQNEAQ (reference sequence). There are 14 residues in the CDR3. V shed 5 bases, J shed 4 bases, and the junction held 3 bases outside the gene matches. As DNA, the CDR3 is TGTGCCAGCAGCAATAGCGGGGTCACCGGGGAGCTGTTTTTT. Translated, it gives CASSNSGVTGELFF.

This clonotype was counted between two and nine times. The J gene is TRBJ2-7, the V gene TRBV9, with 12 bases identical to TRBD1. CDR3 length: 15 amino acids. The V gene's germline CDR1 is SGDLS and CDR2 YYNGEE. V shed 3 bases and J 2 bases; nucleotides not matched to a gene: 3. The CDR3 nucleotides read TGTGCCAGCAGCGACGGGGACAGGGGGCCCTACGAGCAGTACTTC. This sequence encodes CASSDGDRGPYEQYF.

This clonotype was observed once. The gene calls are TRBV20-1 and TRBJ1-5; D ambiguous. This CDR3 is 13 amino acids long. V lost 5 bases to trimming and J lost 6 bases, with 14 bases between them. CDR1 DFQATT and CDR2 SNEGSKA come from the germline V gene (reference sequence). CDR3 amino acids: CSALLEFGQPQHF. As DNA, the CDR3 is TGCAGTGCTCTTCTTGAGTTCGGTCAGCCCCAGCATTTT.

This rearrangement joins TRBV5-5 to TRBJ2-4; D perhaps matches TRBD1 (6 bases). V shed 4 bases and J shed 3 bases, with 11 bases lying between them. The CDR3 has 14 amino acids. The germline CDR1 and CDR2 sequences are SGHKS and YYEKEE (reference sequence). CDR3: CASSVQGGKNIQYF. CDR3 in DNA: TGTGCCAGCAGCGTACAGGGCGGCAAAAACATTCAGTACTTC. Using reference TRBV5-5 and TRBJ2-4 for the parts outside the CDR3, the full variable domain is DAGVTQSPTHLIKTRGQQVTLRCSPISGHKSVSWYQQVLGQGPQFIFQYYEKEERGRGNFPDRFSARQFPNYSSELNVNALLLGDSALYLCASSVQGGKNIQYFGAGTRLSVL.

The sample holds many counts of this clonotype. The V gene is TRBV12-3 or TRBV12-4, the J gene TRBJ2-3; no reliable D call. The CDR3 is made up of 10 amino acids. CDR3 bases: TGTGCGGCGAGCACAGATACGCAGTATTTT. Translating gives CAASTDTQYF.

This clonotype was recorded many times. This chain connects TRBV28 to TRBJ2-7; perhaps D is TRBD1 or TRBD2 (5 bases each). CDR1 is MDHEN and CDR2 is SYDVKM in the germline V gene. This CDR3 region has 12 residues. V was shortened by 9 bases and J by 2 bases, with 11 bases between the two germline ends. The CDR3: CASGDGTYEQYF. CDR3 sequence (DNA): TGTGCCAGTGGGGACGGTACCTACGAGCAGTACTTC. The whole variable domain, remainder taken from reference TRBV28 and TRBJ2-7, is DVKVTQSSRYLVKRTGEKVFLECVQDMDHENMFWYRQDPGLGLRLIYFSYDVKMKEKGDIPEGYSVSREKKERFSLILESASTNQTSMYLCASGDGTYEQYFGPGTRLTVT.

V gene TRBV7-3 combines with J gene TRBJ2-3, with D perhaps TRBD1 (6 bases). This CDR3 has 16 residues. Germline V gene data show CDR1 as SGHTA and CDR2 as FQGTGA. V gave up 0 bases and J gave up 10 bases, with 20 bases separating them. CDR3 region: CASSLTGQQMGASQYF. The DNA of the CDR3 is TGTGCCAGCAGCTTAACCGGACAGCAGATGGGGGCATCGCAGTATTTT.

This clonotype was seen many times. This chain links TRBV7-2 with TRBJ1-1; no reliable D call. CDR3 size: 11 residues. Looked up from germline, CDR1 is SGHTA and CDR2 is FQGNSA. V shed 4 bases and J shed 9 bases, with 9 bases lying between them. This CDR3 is CASSSRIQAFF. In DNA form, the CDR3 reads TGTGCCAGCAGCTCCAGGATCCAAGCTTTCTTT.

This clonotype was observed a handful of times. This chain links TRBV5-1 with TRBJ2-1, with a tentative D call TRBD2 (6 bases). The germline V gene encodes CDR1 SGHRS and CDR2 YFSETQ. This CDR3 comprises 19 residues. V lost 2 bases, J lost 8 bases, and 29 bases lay in between. The CDR3 sequence is CASSLTGVFYFGSDDEQFF. The CDR3 DNA reads as TGCGCCAGCAGCTTAACGGGAGTTTTTTATTTTGGGTCGGATGATGAGCAGTTCTTC.

This clonotype has more than one count but fewer than ten. The chain is built from TRBV4-1 and TRBJ2-1; D not resolved. V lost 5 bases to trimming and J lost 2 bases, with 13 bases between them. Germline V CDR1 and CDR2: MGHRA, YSYEKL. The CDR3 extends over 15 amino acids. The CDR3 loop reads CASSSRQDPYNEQFF. The DNA of the CDR3 is TGCGCCAGCAGCTCCCGACAAGACCCCTACAATGAGCAGTTCTTC.

This clonotype appeared many times. This rearrangement joins TRBV5-1 to TRBJ2-1; 10 bases are shared with TRBD2. The CDR3 is 17 amino acids. Trimming removed 4 bases from V and 5 bases from J; junction bases left unmatched: 12. The germline gives CDR1 SGHRS, CDR2 YFSETQ. The CDR3 nucleotides read TGCGCCAGCAGCGCTCGACTCCTAGCGGGAGAAAACAATGAGCAGTTCTTC. Encoded protein: CASSARLLAGENNEQFF.

This clonotype came up a few times. This rearrangement joins TRBV11-2 to TRBJ1-1, with D hard to call. Trimming removed 1 base at V and 3 bases at J, with 9 bases between. Looked up from germline, CDR1 is SGHAT and CDR2 is FQNNGV. The CDR3 has 14 residues. The CDR3: CASSLAGYYTEAFF. CDR3 bases: TGTGCCAGCAGCTTAGCAGGATACTACACTGAAGCTTTCTTT.

The chain carries TRBV19 and TRBJ1-1; D gene unclear. Germline loops: CDR1 LNHDA, CDR2 SQIVND (reference sequence). The CDR3 runs 11 residues. Trimming cost V 7 bases and J 6 bases, with 9 bases left between them. Here the CDR3 DNA reads TGTGCCAGTATTGAGGGTGCTGAAGCTTTCTTT. This gives the protein CASIEGAEAFF.

This chain uses TRBV7-9 with TRBJ2-1; 8 bases align to TRBD2. Trimming took 2 bases from V and 9 from J; bases not matched to a gene: 12. Germline lookup yields CDR1 SEHNR and CDR2 FQNEAQ (reference sequence). This CDR3 comprises 16 residues. The chain's CDR3 is CASSLRGAGDASEQFF. CDR3 in DNA: TGTGCCAGCAGCTTAAGGGGAGCGGGAGATGCCAGTGAGCAGTTCTTC.

The V and J genes are TRBV18 and TRBJ1-1; D possibly corresponds to TRBD1 (5 bases). V lost 2 bases to trimming and J lost 1 base, with 11 bases between them. This CDR3 region has 15 residues. Germline lookup yields CDR1 KGHSH and CDR2 LQKENI. Here the CDR3 reads CASSPSAGRNTEAFF. CDR3 coding DNA: TGTGCCAGCTCACCATCGGCAGGGAGGAACACTGAAGCTTTCTTT.